A single sample is the source of the 21 T cell receptor beta chains below, sequenced in a study of T-cell reconstitution after alpha-beta-depleted transplantation in children. Unique molecular identifiers were built into the TCRbeta library. TCRdb called the PCR reads again in MiXCR, with one record for every CDR3 protein. The data contain 230,000 or so distinct CDR3 sequences, 9% to 10% of them singletons. Here the sequenced sample was PBMCs from the stem cell graft donor, taken from the stem cell graft. The receptors were sampled from a human donor who donated a stem cell graft to a child with SCID.

This clonotype was seen ten or more times. V gene TRBV7-9 combines with J gene TRBJ1-1; no reliable D call. Germline V CDR1 and CDR2: SEHNR, FQNEAQ (reference sequence). Trimming stripped 3 bases from V and 1 base from J, with 6 bases between. There are 13 residues in the CDR3. CDR3: CASSFSANTEAFF. In DNA, the CDR3 is TGTGCCAGCAGCTTCTCAGCGAACACTGAAGCTTTCTTT.

This clonotype was picked up many times. As DNA, the CDR3 is TGCAGTGCTGATTCGGGACTAGCGGGGGGGTGGACCGATGAGCAGTTCTTC. It codes for CSADSGLAGGWTDEQFF. The gene calls are TRBV20-1 and TRBJ2-1; 16 bases map to TRBD2. Per the germline V gene, CDR1 is DFQATT and CDR2 is SNEGSKA (reference sequence). With 5 bases clipped from V and 8 bases from J, the junction kept 12 bases outside the gene matches. This CDR3 is built from 17 residues.

This clonotype was seen many times. The chain recombines TRBV20-1 with TRBJ1-5; TRBD1 aligns across 10 bases. V was clipped by 6 bases and J by 4 bases; unmatched bases: 3. Per the germline V gene, CDR1 is DFQATT and CDR2 is SNEGSKA (reference sequence). The length of the CDR3 is 13 residues. This CDR3 is CSAVDRGNQPQHF. DNA of the CDR3: TGCAGTGCGGTGGACAGGGGGAATCAGCCCCAGCATTTT.

In this sample, this clonotype turned up many times. This sequence joins TRBV20-1 and TRBJ1-5; perhaps TRBD1 as D (5 bases). The length of the CDR3 is 14 residues. Germline-derived CDR1 and CDR2 are DFQATT and SNEGSKA (reference sequence). V lost 5 bases and J lost 0, with 11 bases in between. CDR3 sequence: CSAADINSNQPQHF. The CDR3 DNA reads TGCAGTGCTGCGGACATCAATAGCAATCAGCCCCAGCATTTT.

Many counts were recorded for this clonotype. The chain joins TRBV6-1 to TRBJ1-1; 10 bases fit TRBD1. V dropped 6 bases and J dropped 3; count of bases not matched to a gene: 7. This CDR3 is 15 amino acids long. The germline V gene encodes CDR1 MNHNS and CDR2 SASEGT. The CDR3 nucleotides are TGTGCCAGCAGATCGTCGGACAGGGGGGACACTGAAGCTTTCTTT. Its translation: CASRSSDRGDTEAFF.

In its sample, this clonotype was seen many times. This chain links TRBV2 with TRBJ1-1, with D perhaps matching TRBD1 (5 bases). The ends were cut back, 3 bases at V and 7 bases at J, with 12 bases in the middle. The CDR3 runs to 13 residues. CDR1 is SNHLY and CDR2 is FYNNEI in the germline V gene. DNA of the CDR3: TGTGCCAGCAGTGAGGTTTTAGGGGTTGAAGCTTTCTTT. Translating it yields CASSEVLGVEAFF.

The gene calls are TRBV7-6 and TRBJ1-6; D uncertain. Germline CDR1 reads SGHVS; CDR2 reads FNYEAQ. The CDR3 is made up of 16 amino acids. V was cut by 5 bases and J by 9 bases, with 20 bases left in between. The CDR3 region is CASSELREGVRSPLHF. In DNA form, the CDR3 reads TGTGCCAGCAGCGAGCTTAGGGAGGGCGTCCGTTCACCCCTCCACTTT.

Ten or more counts support this clonotype. The V and J genes are TRBV7-6 and TRBJ1-5; maybe TRBD1 (5 bases). The CDR3 extends over 14 amino acids. The V gene lost 2 bases and the J gene lost 3 bases, with 8 bases spanning the gap. Per the germline V gene, CDR1 is SGHVS and CDR2 is FNYEAQ. This chain's CDR3 is CASSLQGVNQPQHF. The DNA of the CDR3 is TGTGCCAGCAGCTTACAGGGAGTCAATCAGCCCCAGCATTTT.

Ten or more counts support this clonotype. The CDR3 DNA is TGTGCCAGCAGTGTGGGACAGGGGGCAATAGAACTCTACACCTTC. Its protein product is CASSVGQGAIELYTF. The rearrangement joins TRBV27 to TRBJ1-2; the match to TRBD1 covers 12 bases. The V gene's germline CDR1 is MNHEY and CDR2 SMNVEV (reference sequence). The junction had 11 bases not matched to a gene; V was cut back by 5 bases and J by 10 bases. The CDR3 is 15 residues long.

CDR3 sequence: CASSSRGRRNTEAFF. In nucleotides, the CDR3 is TGTGCCAGCAGCTCCCGGGGGCGTCGGAACACTGAAGCTTTCTTT. This sequence joins TRBV5-6 and TRBJ1-1; a possible D gene is TRBD1 (6 bases). The CDR3 contains 15 residues. Trimming left V 3 bases short and J 1 base short, with 13 bases between. From germline, CDR1 is SGHDT and CDR2 YYEEEE.

This clonotype was counted ten times or more. The CDR3 nucleotides are TGTGCCAGCAGAAGACTAGCGGGGACGAAAAAAGGGGAGCTGTTTTTT. Translating it yields CASRRLAGTKKGELFF. The gene calls are TRBV7-2 and TRBJ2-2; 11 bases fit TRBD2. With 6 bases clipped from V and 8 bases from J, the junction kept 11 bases outside the gene matches. There are 16 residues in the CDR3. Germline-derived CDR1 and CDR2 are SGHTA and FQGNSA.

This clonotype was recorded at least ten times. The chain links TRBV5-1 to TRBJ2-2; TRBD1 matches at 7 bases. This CDR3 comprises 19 residues. The germline gives CDR1 SGHRS, CDR2 YFSETQ. V trimming: 3 bases; J trimming: 4 bases; junction bases outside the gene matches: 18. The CDR3 sequence is CASSSNATGSGRSTGELFF. CDR3 sequence (DNA): TGCGCCAGCAGCTCTAACGCGACAGGGTCGGGTCGAAGCACCGGGGAGCTGTTTTTT.

This clonotype was picked up many times. This rearrangement joins TRBV10-3 to TRBJ2-1; 10 bases align to TRBD1. The CDR3 extends over 14 amino acids. The V gene's germline CDR1 is ENHRY and CDR2 SYGVKD. The V segment lost 8 bases and the J segment 8 bases; nucleotides outside the gene matches: 9. CDR3: CAIGTGDTIYEQFF. The CDR3 nucleotides read TGTGCCATCGGGACAGGGGATACTATATATGAGCAGTTCTTC.

This clonotype was found many times. The V gene is TRBV7-6, the J gene TRBJ2-7; 10 bases are a match to TRBD1. In germline, CDR1 is SGHVS, CDR2 FNYEAQ. CDR3 size: 14 residues. With 6 bases clipped from V and 5 bases from J, the junction kept 7 bases outside the gene matches. CDR3 amino acids: CASRQGQGINEQYF. The DNA for the CDR3 is TGTGCCAGCAGGCAGGGACAGGGGATAAACGAGCAGTACTTC.

This clonotype was seen ten or more times. The rearrangement uses TRBV5-6 and TRBJ1-4; D not certain. CDR3 length: 16 residues. The germline V gene encodes CDR1 SGHDT and CDR2 YYEEEE. Trimming stripped 0 bases from V and 0 bases from J, with 9 bases between. DNA of the CDR3: TGTGCCAGCAGCTTGGTGGGGAACCCAACTAATGAAAAACTGTTTTTT. This encodes CASSLVGNPTNEKLFF.

The chain has TRBV7-8 and TRBJ2-7; possible D gene TRBD2, 6 bases. The CDR3 is 13 residues long. Per germline, CDR1 SGHVS and CDR2 FQNEAQ. With 10 bases removed from V and 1 base from J, the gap between germline ends came to 14 bases. CDR3 nucleotides: TGTGCCATGGGCCCTGGGAGGTCCTACGAGCAGTACTTC. This sequence encodes CAMGPGRSYEQYF.

This clonotype came up many times. The rearrangement uses TRBV3-1 and TRBJ2-1; 15 positions agree with TRBD2. The trim removed 0 bases at V and 10 bases at J, leaving 7 bases unmatched. CDR3 length: 17 amino acids. CDR1 LGHDT and CDR2 YNNKEL come from the germline V gene (reference sequence). The CDR3 region has the DNA TGTGCCAGCAGCCAAGAGGGACTAGCGGGGGGTCGGCCCGAGCAGTTCTTC. It codes for CASSQEGLAGGRPEQFF.

This clonotype was found a few times. One junction end disagrees with the germline gene, perhaps due to a read error. The chain carries TRBV20-1 and TRBJ1-3; the D gene is possibly TRBD1 (5 bases). Germline CDR1 is DFQATT and CDR2 is SNEGSKA (reference sequence). The CDR3 totals 17 residues. CDR3 loop: CCARVGQGRAHGNTIYF. The CDR3 coding sequence is TGCTGTGCTAGAGTCGGGCAGGGAAGAGCTCATGGAAACACCATATATTTT.

Ten or more counts support this clonotype. The V call is TRBV20-1, the J call TRBJ2-7; 8 bases map to TRBD1. The CDR3 covers 15 residues. Looked up from germline, CDR1 is DFQATT and CDR2 is SNEGSKA (reference sequence). V dropped 4 bases and J dropped 2; count of bases not matched to a gene: 10. The CDR3 reads CSATSPRDRTYEQYF. Here the CDR3 DNA reads TGCAGTGCTACCTCACCCCGGGACAGGACCTACGAGCAGTACTTC.

The table lists this clonotype with many counts. The chain is built from TRBV27 and TRBJ1-5, with TRBD1 matching over 9 bases. Unmatched junction bases numbered 5, after V lost 6 bases and J lost 5 bases. This CDR3 is built from 14 residues. Germline CDR1 reads MNHEY; CDR2 reads SMNVEV (reference sequence). The CDR3 here is CASSTGGWDQPQHF. Here the CDR3 DNA reads TGTGCCAGCAGCACAGGGGGCTGGGATCAGCCCCAGCATTTT.

The sample holds many counts of this clonotype. The genes are TRBV5-5 and TRBJ2-7, with TRBD2 matching over 7 bases. The CDR3 has 14 residues. J lost 0 bases, V lost 6 bases, and 6 bases had no gene match. Germline loops: CDR1 SGHKS, CDR2 YYEKEE (reference sequence). DNA of the CDR3: TGTGCCAGCAAACCGAGCGGGGCCTCCTACGAGCAGTACTTC. Its translation: CASKPSGASYEQYF.